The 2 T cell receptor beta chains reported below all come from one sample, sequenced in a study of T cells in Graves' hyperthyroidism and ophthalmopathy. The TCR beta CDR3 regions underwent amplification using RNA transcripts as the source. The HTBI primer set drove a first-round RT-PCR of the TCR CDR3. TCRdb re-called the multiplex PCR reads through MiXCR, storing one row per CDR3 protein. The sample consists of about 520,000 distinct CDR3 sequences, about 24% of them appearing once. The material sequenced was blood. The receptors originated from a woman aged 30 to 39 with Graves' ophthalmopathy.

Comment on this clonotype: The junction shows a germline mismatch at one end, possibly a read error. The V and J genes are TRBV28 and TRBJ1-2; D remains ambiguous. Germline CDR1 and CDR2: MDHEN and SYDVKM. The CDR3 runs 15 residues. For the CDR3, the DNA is TGTGCCAGCTCACCACCGGAAGTACAGAACTATGGTTACACCTTC. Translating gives CASSPPEVQNYGYTF.

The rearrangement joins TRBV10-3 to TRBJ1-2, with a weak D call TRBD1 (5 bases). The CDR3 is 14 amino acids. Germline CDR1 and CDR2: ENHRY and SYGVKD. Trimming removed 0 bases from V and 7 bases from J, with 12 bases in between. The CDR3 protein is CAISESRSQGGYTF. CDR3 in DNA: TGTGCCATCAGTGAGTCACGTTCGCAGGGTGGCTACACCTTC.